These T cell receptor beta chains were read from a single sample in a study of PD-1 blockade in classical Hodgkin lymphoma. The method was immunoSEQ multiplex PCR; TCRdb's version includes in-frame clones alone and lacks a portion of them. The repertoire has about 20,000 clones, around 90% of them found once; the top ten carry 6.9%. Source material: peripheral blood mononuclear cells (PBMCs). All receptors derive from a human donor with classical Hodgkin lymphoma. Each CDR3 is given with its conserved first and last residue. D genes are given only for firm matches. Size tells how often a clone was seen (once, few, many) or the class of an expanded clone, and some rows leave it out.

v_call	d_call	clone_size	j_call	cdr3_aa	cdr3_nt
TRBV12-5	TRBD1	once	TRBJ2-4	CASSQGGVGNIQYF	TGTGCTAGTTCTCAAGGGGGCGTCGGAAACATTCAGTACTTC
TRBV25-1	TRBD2	-	TRBJ2-3	CASSATTSGRLRDTQYF	TGTGCCAGCAGTGCAACGACTAGCGGGAGGTTACGAGATACGCAGTATTTT
TRBV5-1	-	-	TRBJ2-5	CASSFPGAEETQYF	TGCGCCAGCAGCTTTCCGGGGGCGGAGGAGACCCAGTACTTC
TRBV5-1	-	-	TRBJ1-2	CASSEQTGYYGYTF	TGCGCCAGCAGCGAACAAACAGGGTACTATGGCTACACCTTC
TRBV12-5	TRBD1	-	TRBJ2-3	CASGPGQGTQYF	TGTGCTAGTGGTCCGGGACAGGGGACGCAGTATTTT
TRBV25-1	-	-	TRBJ2-2	CASTPNTGELFF	TGTGCCAGCACCCCGAACACCGGGGAGCTGTTTTTT
TRBV19	TRBD2	-	TRBJ2-1	CASSILAGGNEQFF	TGTGCCAGTAGTATACTAGCGGGAGGAAATGAGCAGTTCTTC
TRBV5-4	TRBD2	-	TRBJ2-1	CASSYGTSGPRDNEQFF	TGTGCCAGCAGCTACGGGACTAGCGGGCCAAGAGACAATGAGCAGTTCTTC
TRBV25-1	-	few	TRBJ2-1	CASSGAATARDEQFF	TGTGCCAGCAGTGGCGCGGCCACGGCCCGGGATGAGCAGTTCTTC
TRBV4-1	-	-	TRBJ1-5	CASSPIQAPYQPQHF	TGCGCCAGCAGCCCAATTCAGGCTCCGTATCAGCCCCAGCATTTT
TRBV10-3	TRBD2	-	TRBJ2-3	CAISGLAESTDTQYF	TGTGCCATCAGTGGACTAGCGGAGAGCACAGATACGCAGTATTTT
TRBV7-8	TRBD1	-	TRBJ1-6	CASSLPGTGNNSPLHF	TGTGCCAGCAGCTTACCGGGGACAGGGAATAATTCACCCCTCCACTTT
TRBV6-1	TRBD1	-	TRBJ2-3	CASRGDRSGTDTQYF	TGTGCCAGCAGGGGGGACAGGTCGGGCACAGATACGCAGTATTTT
TRBV7-8	-	-	TRBJ2-1	CASSLVGVSYNEQFF	TGTGCCAGCAGCTTAGTCGGGGTCTCCTACAATGAGCAGTTCTTC
TRBV4-1	TRBD2	-	TRBJ2-5	CASSTPGLAGGPGQETQYF	TGCGCCAGCAGCACGCCGGGACTAGCGGGAGGGCCCGGGCAAGAGACCCAGTACTTC
TRBV6-1	-	once	TRBJ1-5	CASRWSNQPQHF	TGTGCCAGCAGGTGGAGCAATCAGCCCCAGCATTTT
TRBV15	-	-	TRBJ2-5	CATSRGGDYQETQYF	TGTGCCACCAGCAGAGGGGGGGACTACCAAGAGACCCAGTACTTC
TRBV11-1	-	-	TRBJ2-5	CASSLVWAEQETQYF	TGTGCCAGCAGCTTAGTTTGGGCAGAACAAGAGACCCAGTACTTC
TRBV11-2	TRBD2	once	TRBJ2-3	CASSLGLGGRTDTQYF	TGTGCCAGCAGCTTAGGGTTGGGCGGGAGGACAGATACGCAGTATTTT
TRBV9	-	-	TRBJ1-2	CASSVEVEGRGYTF	TGTGCCAGCAGCGTAGAGGTAGAGGGCAGAGGCTACACCTTC
TRBV7-9	TRBD2	-	TRBJ2-7	CASSWAGESYEQYF	TGTGCCAGCAGCTGGGCGGGGGAATCCTACGAGCAGTACTTC
TRBV6-1	TRBD2	-	TRBJ2-7	CASSEDEAGGGQYF	TGTGCCAGCAGTGAAGATGAGGCGGGGGGTGGGCAGTACTTC